This T cell receptor (beta chain) was retrieved from a study of T-cell reconstitution after alpha-beta-depleted transplantation in children. This CDR3 is built from 12 residues. Between the trimmed V and J ends, which lost 5 bases and 4 bases, there was a span of 11 bases. Germline V gene data show CDR1 as SQVTM and CDR2 as ANQGSEA. Study conclusions and caveats: The authors attributed T-cell counts and diversity one year after transplant mostly to newly produced T cells. Surviving recipient cells, namely T cells and thymic progenitors, were the source of high day-60 TCRbeta diversity in some patients. Reported findings indicate that, about two months after transplant, alpha-beta T cells came from several hundred expanded clones, which were derived from non-depleted graft cells.

Unique molecular identifiers were used to barcode this TCRbeta library. Via MiXCR, TCRdb re-called the PCR reads, giving one row per CDR3 protein. The profile covers about 580,000 distinct CDR3 sequences, with about 21% appearing a single time and 12% to 15% taken by the ten largest. This clonotype was recorded at least ten times. Its antigen is undetermined. Sequences were derived from PBMCs, mostly from graft donor cells, sampled 360 days after TCRalphabeta/CD19-depleted stem cell transplant. The gene calls are TRBV29-1 and TRBJ1-1; D might be TRBD1 (5 bases). The origin of this receptor is a boy less than two years old who had a stem cell transplant for acute myeloid leukemia, so the T cells may come from the graft donor. The CDR3 coding sequence is TGCAGCGTTACTCCTGGGGGCACTGAAGCTTTCTTT. The encoded protein is CSVTPGGTEAFF.